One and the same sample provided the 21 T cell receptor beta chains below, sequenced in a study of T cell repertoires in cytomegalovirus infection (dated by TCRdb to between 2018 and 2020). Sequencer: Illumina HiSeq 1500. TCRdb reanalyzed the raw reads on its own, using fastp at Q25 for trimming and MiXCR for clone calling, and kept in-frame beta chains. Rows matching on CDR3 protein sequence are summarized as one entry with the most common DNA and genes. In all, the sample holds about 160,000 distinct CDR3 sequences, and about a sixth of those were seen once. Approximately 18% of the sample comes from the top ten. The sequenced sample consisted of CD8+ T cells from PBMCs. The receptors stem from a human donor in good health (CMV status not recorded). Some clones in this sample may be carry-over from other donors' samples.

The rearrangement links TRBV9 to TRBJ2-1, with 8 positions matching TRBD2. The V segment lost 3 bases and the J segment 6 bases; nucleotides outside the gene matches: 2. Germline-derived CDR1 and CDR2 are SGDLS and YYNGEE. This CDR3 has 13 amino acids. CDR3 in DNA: TGTGCCAGCAGCGCGGGGGGGCCCAATGAGCAGTTCTTC. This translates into CASSAGGPNEQFF.

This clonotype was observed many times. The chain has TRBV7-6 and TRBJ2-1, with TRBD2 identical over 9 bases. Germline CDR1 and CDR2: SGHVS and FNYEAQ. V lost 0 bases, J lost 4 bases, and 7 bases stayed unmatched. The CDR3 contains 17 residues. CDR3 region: CASSLATSSGTYNEQFF. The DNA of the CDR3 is TGTGCCAGCAGCTTAGCAACGTCTAGCGGGACTTACAATGAGCAGTTCTTC.

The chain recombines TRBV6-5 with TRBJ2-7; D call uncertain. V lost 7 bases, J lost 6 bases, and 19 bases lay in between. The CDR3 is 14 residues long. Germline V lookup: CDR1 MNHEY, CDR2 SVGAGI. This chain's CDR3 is CASTLSAALAEQYF. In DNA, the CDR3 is TGTGCCAGCACCTTGAGTGCTGCCCTTGCCGAGCAGTACTTC.

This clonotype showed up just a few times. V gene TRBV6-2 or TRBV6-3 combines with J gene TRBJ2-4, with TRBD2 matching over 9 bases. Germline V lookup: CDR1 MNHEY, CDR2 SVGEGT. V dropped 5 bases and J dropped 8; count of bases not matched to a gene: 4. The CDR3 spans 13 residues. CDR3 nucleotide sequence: TGTGCCAGCAGTGCGGGACTAGCATACATTCAGTACTTC. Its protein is CASSAGLAYIQYF.

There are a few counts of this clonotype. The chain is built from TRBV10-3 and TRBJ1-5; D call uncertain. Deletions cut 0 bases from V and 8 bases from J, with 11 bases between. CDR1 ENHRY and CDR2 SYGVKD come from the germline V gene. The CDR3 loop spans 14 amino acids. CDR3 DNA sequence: TGTGCCATCAGTGAGTCGACACCCGTTAAGCCCCAGCATTTT. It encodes CAISESTPVKPQHF.

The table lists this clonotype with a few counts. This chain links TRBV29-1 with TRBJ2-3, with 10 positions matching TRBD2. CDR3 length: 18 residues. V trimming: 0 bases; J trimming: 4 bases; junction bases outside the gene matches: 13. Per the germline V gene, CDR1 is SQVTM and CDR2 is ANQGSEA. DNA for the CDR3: TGCAGCGTTGAAGATCGTTGGTCTAGCGGGAGTGGGTCAGATACGCAGTATTTT. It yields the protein CSVEDRWSSGSGSDTQYF.

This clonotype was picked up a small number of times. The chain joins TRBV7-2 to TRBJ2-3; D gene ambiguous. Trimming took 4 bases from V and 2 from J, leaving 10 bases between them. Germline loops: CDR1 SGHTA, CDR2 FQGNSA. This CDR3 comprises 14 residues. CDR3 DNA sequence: TGTGCCAGCAGCTCCGGACCTAACACAGATACGCAGTATTTT. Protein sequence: CASSSGPNTDTQYF.

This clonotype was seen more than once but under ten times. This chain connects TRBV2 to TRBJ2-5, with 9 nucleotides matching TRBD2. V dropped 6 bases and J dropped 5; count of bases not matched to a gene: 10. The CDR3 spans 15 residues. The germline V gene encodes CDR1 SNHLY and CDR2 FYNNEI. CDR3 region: CASSPLLAGQETQYF. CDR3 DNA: TGTGCCAGCAGCCCTCTTCTAGCGGGGCAGGAGACCCAGTACTTC.

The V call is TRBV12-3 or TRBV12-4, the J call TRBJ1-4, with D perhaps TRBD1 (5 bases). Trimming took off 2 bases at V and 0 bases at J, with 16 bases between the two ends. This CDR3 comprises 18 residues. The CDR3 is CASSLYGAGSSTNEKLFF. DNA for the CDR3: TGTGCCAGCAGTTTATATGGGGCGGGAAGTTCAACTAATGAAAAACTGTTTTTT.

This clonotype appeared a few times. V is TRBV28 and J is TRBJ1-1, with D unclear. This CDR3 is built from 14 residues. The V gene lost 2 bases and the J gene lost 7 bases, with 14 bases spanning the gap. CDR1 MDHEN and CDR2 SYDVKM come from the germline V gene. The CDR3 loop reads CASSLANSFDEAFF. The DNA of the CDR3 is TGTGCCAGCAGTTTAGCGAACAGTTTCGATGAAGCTTTCTTT.

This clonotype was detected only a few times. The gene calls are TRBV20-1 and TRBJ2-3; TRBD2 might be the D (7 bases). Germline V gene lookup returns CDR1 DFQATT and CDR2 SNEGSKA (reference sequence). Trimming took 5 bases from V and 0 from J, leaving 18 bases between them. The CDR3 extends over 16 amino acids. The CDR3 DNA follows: TGCAGTGCTCCGGGGGGCTACGGGGGTAGCACAGATACGCAGTATTTT. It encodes CSAPGGYGGSTDTQYF.

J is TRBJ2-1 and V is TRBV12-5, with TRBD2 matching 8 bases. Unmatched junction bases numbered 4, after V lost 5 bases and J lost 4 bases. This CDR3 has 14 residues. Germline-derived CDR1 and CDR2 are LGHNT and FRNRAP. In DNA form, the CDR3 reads TGTGCTAGTGGTGAGCGGGAGCGGTACAATGAGCAGTTCTTC. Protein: CASGERERYNEQFF.

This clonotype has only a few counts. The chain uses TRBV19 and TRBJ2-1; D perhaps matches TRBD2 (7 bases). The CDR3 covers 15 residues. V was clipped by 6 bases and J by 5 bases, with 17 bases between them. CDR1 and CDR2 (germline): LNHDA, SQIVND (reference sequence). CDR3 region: CASRPRGGRDNEQFF. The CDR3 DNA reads TGTGCCAGTAGGCCCCGCGGGGGCCGAGACAATGAGCAGTTCTTC. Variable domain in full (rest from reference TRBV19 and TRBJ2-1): DGGITQSPKYLFRKEGQNVTLSCEQNLNHDAMYWYRQDPGQGLRLIYYSQIVNDFQKGDIAEGYSVSREKKESFPLTVTSAQKNPTAFYLCASRPRGGRDNEQFFGPGTRLTVL.

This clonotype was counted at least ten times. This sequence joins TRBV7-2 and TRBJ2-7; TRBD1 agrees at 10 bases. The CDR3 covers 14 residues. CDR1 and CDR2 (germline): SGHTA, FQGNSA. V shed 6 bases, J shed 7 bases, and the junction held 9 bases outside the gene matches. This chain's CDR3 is CASRGTGDSREQYF. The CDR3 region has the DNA TGTGCCAGCAGGGGGACAGGGGATTCAAGGGAGCAGTACTTC.

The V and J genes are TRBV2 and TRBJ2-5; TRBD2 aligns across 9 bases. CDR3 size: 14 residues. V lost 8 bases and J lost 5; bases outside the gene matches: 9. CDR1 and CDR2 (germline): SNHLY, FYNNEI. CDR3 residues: CASRSSGGRETQYF. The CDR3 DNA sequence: TGTGCCAGCCGCTCGAGCGGGGGGAGGGAGACCCAGTACTTC.

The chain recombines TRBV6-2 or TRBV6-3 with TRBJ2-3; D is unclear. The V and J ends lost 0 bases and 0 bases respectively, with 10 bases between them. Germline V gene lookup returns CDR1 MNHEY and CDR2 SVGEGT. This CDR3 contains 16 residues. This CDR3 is CASSYSPRESTDTQYF. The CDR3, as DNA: TGTGCCAGCAGTTACTCACCGCGCGAAAGCACAGATACGCAGTATTTT.

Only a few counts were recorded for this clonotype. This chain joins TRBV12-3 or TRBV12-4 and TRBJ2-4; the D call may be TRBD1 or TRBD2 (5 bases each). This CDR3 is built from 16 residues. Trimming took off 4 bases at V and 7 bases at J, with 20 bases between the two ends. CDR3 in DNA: TGTGCCAGCAGTTCTTTAATAGGGCGAGGGGTGAACATTCAGTACTTC. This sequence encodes CASSSLIGRGVNIQYF.

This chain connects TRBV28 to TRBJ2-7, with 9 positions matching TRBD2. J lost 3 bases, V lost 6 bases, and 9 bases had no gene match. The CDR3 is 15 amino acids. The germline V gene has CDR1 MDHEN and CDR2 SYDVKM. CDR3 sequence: CASSPKTSGVYEQYF. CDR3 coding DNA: TGTGCCAGCAGCCCTAAGACTAGCGGAGTCTACGAGCAGTACTTC.

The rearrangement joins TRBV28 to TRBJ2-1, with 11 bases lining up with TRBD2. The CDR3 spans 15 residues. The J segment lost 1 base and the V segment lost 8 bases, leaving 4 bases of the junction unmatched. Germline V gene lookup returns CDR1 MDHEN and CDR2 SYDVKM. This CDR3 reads CASGIAGGSYNEQFF. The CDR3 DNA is TGTGCCAGCGGGATAGCGGGAGGGTCCTACAATGAGCAGTTCTTC.

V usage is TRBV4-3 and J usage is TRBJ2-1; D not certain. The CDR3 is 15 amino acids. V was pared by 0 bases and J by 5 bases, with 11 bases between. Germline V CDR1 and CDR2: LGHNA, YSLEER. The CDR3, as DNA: TGCGCCAGCAGCCAAGACAGTAACTCAGACAATGAGCAGTTCTTC. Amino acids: CASSQDSNSDNEQFF.

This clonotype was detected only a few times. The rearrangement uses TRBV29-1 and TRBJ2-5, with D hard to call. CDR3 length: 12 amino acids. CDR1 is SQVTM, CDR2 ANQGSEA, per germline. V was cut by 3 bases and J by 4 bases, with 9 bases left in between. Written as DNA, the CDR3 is TGCAGCGTTGAGGACCCAGGAGAGACCCAGTACTTC. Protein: CSVEDPGETQYF.